This T cell receptor (beta chain) originates from a study of regulatory T cells in long-lasting Graves disease. As to time point: newly diagnosed GD, antithyroid drugs for less than 3 months. The authors made the TCR library using RNA they extracted from PBMCs. CDR3 regions were amplified by Arm-PCR using iRepertoire HTBI primers to build TCR beta libraries. TCRdb itself ran the multiplex PCR reads through MiXCR, one entry per CDR3 protein. This sample has 390,000 or so distinct CDR3 sequences, with 10% to 15% found just once. This clonotype was recorded at least ten times. The CDR3 runs 16 residues. The V end lost 6 bases, the J end lost 7 bases, and 22 bases lay between the germline ends. The V gene's germline CDR1 is MDHEN and CDR2 SYDVKM. The data also belong to a second study, concerning T cells in Graves' hyperthyroidism and ophthalmopathy. That source reports: The HTBI set primed first-round TCR CDR3 RT-PCR. Also found in blood were most expanded thyroid clonotypes above 0.001.

This chain joins TRBV28 and TRBJ2-1, with a possible D match to TRBD1 (5 bases). The sequence was obtained from a woman under 30 with Graves disease. This sample comprised peripheral blood mononuclear cells (PBMCs), obtained at new diagnosis, from a patient treated with antithyroid drugs. The CDR3 loop is CASRPYQGTRRNEQFF. The CDR3, as DNA: TGTGCCAGCAGACCGTACCAGGGAACACGACGAAATGAGCAGTTCTTC.